This is a list of T cell receptor beta chains from one sample in a study of T-cell reconstitution after alpha-beta-depleted transplantation in children. One entry per CDR3 protein results from TCRdb running MiXCR on the PCR reads. The data hold hundreds of thousands of distinct CDR3 sequences, with approximately 20% observed a single time. This specimen was PBMCs from the stem cell graft donor, taken from the stem cell graft. These receptors were taken from a human donor who donated a stem cell graft to a child with acute lymphoblastic leukemia. CDR3s include the opening cysteine and the closing phenylalanine or tryptophan. A D gene is named only where the DNA matches it firmly. Not all rows give a size; the values are once, few, many and, for expanded clones, a class.

abundance,v_gene,d_gene,j_gene,CDR3nt,CDR3aa
NA,TRBV12-3/TRBV12-4,TRBD1,TRBJ2-7,TGTGCCAGCAGTTTGAGGGGGCAGGTCTACGAGCAGTACTTC,CASSLRGQVYEQYF
NA,TRBV29-1,TRBD2,TRBJ2-3,TGCAGCGTTGAATTCGGACTAGCGGGAGGCCCTCCATACACGCAGTATTTT,CSVEFGLAGGPPYTQYF
few,TRBV6-2/TRBV6-3,NA,TRBJ2-7,TGTGCCAGCAGTTACGGGGGGCATTACGAGCAGTACTTC,CASSYGGHYEQYF
few,TRBV2,NA,TRBJ2-5,TGTGCCAGCAGTGAAAGAGGAGGGGAGAAGACCCAGTACTTC,CASSERGGEKTQYF
few,TRBV5-1,TRBD1,TRBJ2-2,TGCGCCACCAAACGAAACAGGGGGACGACAGCGAACACCGGGGAGCTGTTTTTT,CATKRNRGTTANTGELFF
few,TRBV5-1,NA,TRBJ1-4,TGCGCCAGCAGCTTGAGTGGGGAGGAAAAACTGTTTTTT,CASSLSGEEKLFF
NA,TRBV10-3,TRBD2,TRBJ2-1,TGTGCCATCAGCACCCGGGAGGGGCCCAATGAGCAGTTCTTC,CAISTREGPNEQFF
few,TRBV7-9,NA,TRBJ2-1,TGTGCCAGCAGCTTAGCGCAAGTCAATGAGCAGTTCTTC,CASSLAQVNEQFF
NA,TRBV6-4,NA,TRBJ1-1,TGTGCCAGCAGTTCCGACACGATGAACACTGAAGCTTTCTTT,CASSSDTMNTEAFF
few,TRBV10-3,NA,TRBJ1-5,TGTGCCATCAGTGAGTCCGGCAGCTCTTATAGCAATCAGCCCCAGCATTTT,CAISESGSSYSNQPQHF
NA,TRBV18,NA,TRBJ2-3,TGTGCCAGCTCACCCGAAGCAGATACGCAGTATTTT,CASSPEADTQYF
few,TRBV7-9,NA,TRBJ1-5,TGTGCCAGCAGCTTAGTGGATCAGCCCCAGCATTTT,CASSLVDQPQHF
NA,TRBV12-3/TRBV12-4,TRBD2,TRBJ2-2,TGTGCCAGCAGTTTCGGTAGCGGGAGAGCCGGGGAGCTGTTTTTT,CASSFGSGRAGELFF
NA,TRBV2,TRBD1,TRBJ1-2,TGTGCCAGCAGGGGAACAGGGGGCTTTGATGGCTACACCTTC,CASRGTGGFDGYTF
NA,TRBV20-1,NA,TRBJ1-3,TGCAGTGCAAGACAGTTCTCTGGAAACACCATATATTTT,CSARQFSGNTIYF
NA,TRBV3-1,TRBD2,TRBJ2-5,TGTGCCAGCATCCAATCGGGACTAGCCTCGGAGACCCAGTACTTC,CASIQSGLASETQYF
few,TRBV7-3,NA,TRBJ1-5,TGTGCCAGCTGTGAAGGAGAAGGTCAGCCCCAGCATTTT,CASCEGEGQPQHF
NA,TRBV7-6,TRBD1,TRBJ2-2,TGTGCCAGCAGCTTAGCGGTGACAGGGGCCACCGGGGAGCTGTTTTTT,CASSLAVTGATGELFF
few,TRBV5-6,NA,TRBJ2-2,TGTGCCAGCAGCTTTCGGGACCCCGCCGGGGAGCTGTTTTTT,CASSFRDPAGELFF
many,TRBV7-8,TRBD1,TRBJ2-1,TGTGCCAGCAACGGACAGGCCCTCTACAATGAGCAGTTCTTC,CASNGQALYNEQFF
few,TRBV7-9,NA,TRBJ2-3,TGTGCCAGCAGCTTAGTAGTCTCTAGGGCAGATACGCAGTATTTT,CASSLVVSRADTQYF
NA,TRBV6-1,NA,TRBJ2-7,TGTGCCAGCGGAGAAATGGGGAGCCACGAGCAGTACTTC,CASGEMGSHEQYF
few,TRBV14,NA,TRBJ2-7,TGTGCCAGCAGCTCTCACCGGGACCACGACTACGAGCAGTACTTC,CASSSHRDHDYEQYF
few,TRBV7-4,TRBD2,TRBJ2-1,TGTGCCAGCAGCTTACGACTAGCGACCGCCAATGAGCAGTTCTTC,CASSLRLATANEQFF
few,TRBV20-1,NA,TRBJ2-3,TGCAGTGCCGGCGGGCTCCCGAGCACAGATACGCAGTATTTT,CSAGGLPSTDTQYF
NA,TRBV5-1,NA,TRBJ2-5,TGCGCCAGCAGCTTGGTGGTTGGTGAGACCCAGTACTTC,CASSLVVGETQYF
NA,TRBV5-1,TRBD2,TRBJ2-5,TGCGCCAGCAGCTTCCTGCTAGCGGGAGGCCCCAGTGGAGAGACCCAGTACTTC,CASSFLLAGGPSGETQYF
NA,TRBV12-3/TRBV12-4,NA,TRBJ2-3,TGTGCCAGCTTGGACCTTAGCACAGATACGCAGTATTTT,CASLDLSTDTQYF
few,TRBV7-2,NA,TRBJ1-1,TGTGCCAGCAGCTTTTCGGAGGGAGGCGGCACTGAAGCTTTCTTT,CASSFSEGGGTEAFF
NA,TRBV12-3/TRBV12-4,NA,TRBJ2-7,TGTGCCAGCAGTTTTTCGAGGAAGTACGAGCAGTACTTC,CASSFSRKYEQYF
NA,TRBV12-3/TRBV12-4,TRBD1,TRBJ1-2,TGTGCCAGCAAATCACAGGGGGCTCGTGGCTACACCTTC,CASKSQGARGYTF
few,TRBV2,TRBD2,TRBJ2-7,TGTGCCAGCAGCCCCGTCGGGGCGGGAGGATCCTACGAGCAGTACTTC,CASSPVGAGGSYEQYF
NA,TRBV11-2,NA,TRBJ2-7,TGTGCCAGCAGCCCCCGACGGGCCTTTATGAACGGGCAGTACTTC,CASSPRRAFMNGQYF
NA,TRBV12-3/TRBV12-4,NA,TRBJ2-2,TGTGCCAGCTGGCCCCATAACACCGGGGAGCTGTTTTTT,CASWPHNTGELFF
few,TRBV20-1,TRBD2,TRBJ2-1,TGCAGTGCTGTTAGCGGGGCTGGGGGTGAGCAGTTCTTC,CSAVSGAGGEQFF
NA,TRBV15,NA,TRBJ1-1,TGTGCCACCAGGGCGGGGAACACTGAAGCTTTCTTT,CATRAGNTEAFF
NA,TRBV15,TRBD1,TRBJ1-5,TGTGCCACCATGACAGGGTATAGCAATCAGCCCCAGCATTTT,CATMTGYSNQPQHF
few,TRBV27,NA,TRBJ1-4,TGTGCCAGCAGTTTATGGGGGGCGGATGAAAAACTGTTTTTT,CASSLWGADEKLFF
few,TRBV29-1,NA,TRBJ2-1,TGCAGCGGAAGGGATGGGAGCAATGAGCAGTTCTTC,CSGRDGSNEQFF
NA,TRBV12-3/TRBV12-4,NA,TRBJ2-1,TGTGCCAGCAGTGTTGACCTCTCCCCCTACAATGAGCAGTTCTTC,CASSVDLSPYNEQFF
NA,TRBV27,TRBD2,TRBJ2-1,TGTGCCAGCTCAGAGACCAGCGGGAGAGTAAATGAGCAGTTCTTC,CASSETSGRVNEQFF
NA,TRBV6-5,TRBD2,TRBJ2-1,TGTGCCAGCAGTTACTCGGAACTAGCGGGAGGGCCGGGAGTCGGTGAGCAGTTCTTC,CASSYSELAGGPGVGEQFF
few,TRBV12-3/TRBV12-4,TRBD2,TRBJ2-2,TGTGCCAGCGGGAGCGGGGTGGGCACCGGGGAGCTGTTTTTT,CASGSGVGTGELFF